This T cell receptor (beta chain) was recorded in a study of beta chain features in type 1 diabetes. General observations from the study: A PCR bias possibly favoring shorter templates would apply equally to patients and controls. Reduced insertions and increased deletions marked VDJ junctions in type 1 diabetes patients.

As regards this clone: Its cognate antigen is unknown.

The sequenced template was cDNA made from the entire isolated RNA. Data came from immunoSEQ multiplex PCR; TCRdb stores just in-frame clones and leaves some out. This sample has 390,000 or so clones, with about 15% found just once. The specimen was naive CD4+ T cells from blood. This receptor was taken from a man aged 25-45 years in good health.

CDR3 loop: CASSSTGGEANEQFF. The CDR3, as DNA: TGCGCCAGCAGCTCGACAGGGGGAGAGGCCAATGAGCAGTTCTTC. The V call is TRBV5-1, the J call TRBJ2-1, with 9 bases lining up with TRBD1. V shed 3 bases and J 6 bases; nucleotides not matched to a gene: 7. The CDR3 covers 15 residues. Germline-derived CDR1 and CDR2 are SGHRS and YFSETQ.